This is a list of T cell receptor beta chains from one sample in a study of immune evolution from preneoplasia to lung adenocarcinoma. Method: immunoSEQ multiplex PCR; TCRdb's copy keeps in-frame clones and lacks some. The sample carries around 3,500 clones, about 84% recorded once. Sequencing used FFPE lung adenocarcinoma in situ tissue. These receptors were obtained from a person aged 70 to 85 with lung adenocarcinoma. Both conserved end residues are part of each CDR3. D genes are given only for firm matches. The size field is filled for only some rows; it gives once, few, many or a size class.

CDR3 protein	CDR3 DNA	clone size	J gene	V gene	D gene	CDR3 length
CASSPPGRARNTIYF	TGCGCCAGCAGCCCCCCCGGGAGGGCTCGAAACACCATATATTTT	.	TRBJ1-3	TRBV4-1	.	15
CASSPSGQVQETQYF	TGCGCCAGCAGCCCGTCGGGACAGGTCCAAGAGACCCAGTACTTC	.	TRBJ2-5	TRBV4-1	TRBD1	15
CSVEGGTKNTGELFF	TGCAGCGTTGAGGGGGGCACCAAGAACACCGGGGAGCTGTTTTTT	few	TRBJ2-2	TRBV29-1	.	15
CASSPDGFGEQFF	TGTGCCAGCAGCCCGGACGGTTTTGGTGAGCAGTTCTTC	.	TRBJ2-1	TRBV7-9	.	13
CASSPGTGFSGNTIYF	TGTGCCAGCAGTCCTGGGACAGGGTTCTCTGGAAACACCATATATTTT	.	TRBJ1-3	TRBV28	TRBD1	16
CASSLEWTGETQYF	TGTGCCAGCAGCTTAGAGTGGACAGGAGAGACCCAGTACTTC	.	TRBJ2-5	TRBV7-9	TRBD1	14
CASSRSSESSYEQYF	TGTGCCAGCAGCCGCAGTAGCGAGAGCTCCTACGAGCAGTACTTC	few	TRBJ2-7	TRBV4-2	.	15
CASSPPSSGRYGYTF	TGTGCCAGCTCACCACCGTCGTCAGGGAGGTATGGCTACACCTTC	few	TRBJ1-2	TRBV18	.	15
CATPKTDNTEAFF	TGTGCCACCCCCAAGACAGATAACACTGAAGCTTTCTTT	.	TRBJ1-1	TRBV6-1	.	13
CASSRDRVNTEAFF	TGCGCCAGCAGCAGGGACAGGGTGAACACTGAAGCTTTCTTT	.	TRBJ1-1	TRBV5-1	TRBD1	14
CASSLRSNYGYTF	TGTGCCAGCAGTTTAAGGTCCAACTATGGCTACACCTTC	.	TRBJ1-2	TRBV27	.	13
CASTAPGSAEAFF	TGTGCCAGCACCGCCCCGGGAAGCGCTGAAGCTTTCTTT	.	TRBJ1-1	TRBV6-1	.	13
CSVERGVTDTQYF	TGCAGCGTTGAAAGGGGGGTCACAGATACGCAGTATTTT	.	TRBJ2-3	TRBV29-1	.	13
CASSSGVAETQYF	TGTGCCAGCAGCTCAGGGGTTGCAGAGACCCAGTACTTC	.	TRBJ2-5	TRBV11-2	.	13
CASTPGRSGYLREQFF	TGTGCCAGCACCCCCGGGCGGAGCGGGTATCTTCGCGAGCAGTTCTTC	.	TRBJ2-1	TRBV6-6	.	16
CASSGDLGSYEQYF	TGTGCCAGCAGCGGGGATCTTGGTTCCTACGAGCAGTACTTC	.	TRBJ2-7	TRBV2	.	14
CASSERDSAIDTQYF	TGTGCCAGCAGTGAAAGAGACAGCGCAATAGATACGCAGTATTTT	.	TRBJ2-3	TRBV6-4	.	15
CASSPGISVYGYTF	TGTGCCAGCAGTCCGGGGATATCGGTCTATGGCTACACCTTC	.	TRBJ1-2	TRBV6-5	.	14
CASQMFGEETQYF	TGTGCCAGCCAGATGTTTGGGGAAGAGACCCAGTACTTC	.	TRBJ2-5	TRBV27	.	13
CASSFFQGFSGGYTF	TGTGCCAGCAGCTTCTTTCAGGGATTTTCCGGGGGCTACACCTTC	once	TRBJ1-2	TRBV7-6	.	15